These 27 T cell receptor beta chains originate from one sample sequenced in a study of blood T cell repertoires in COVID-19. The repertoire was sequenced with immunoSEQ multiplex PCR; TCRdb's copy has only in-frame clones and lacks some. The table has under 300,000 clones, 86% seen once. What was sequenced was peripheral blood. The receptor source for this set is an elderly man with acute or convalescent COVID-19.

A few counts support this clone. The rearrangement uses TRBV24-1 and TRBJ2-2; the D gene is possibly TRBD2 (5 bases). The germline V and J ends were trimmed by 4 bases and 4 bases, with 12 bases remaining between them. The CDR3 is made up of 15 amino acids. Germline V gives CDR1 KGHDR, CDR2 SFDVKD. As DNA, the CDR3 is TGTGCCACCAGTGACCCCCTTAGCGTCACCGGGGAGCTGTTTTTT. Translating it yields CATSDPLSVTGELFF.

V and J are TRBV28 and TRBJ1-1, with 8 bases fitting TRBD1. Looked up from germline, CDR1 is MDHEN and CDR2 is SYDVKM. V lost 5 bases and J lost 9; bases outside the gene matches: 11. The CDR3 totals 14 residues. CDR3 coding DNA: TGTGCCAGCAGTCCCCATCGGACAGGGTCTCAAGCTTTCTTT. Amino acid sequence: CASSPHRTGSQAFF.

V gene TRBV3-1 (or the pseudogene TRBV3-2) combines with J gene TRBJ1-6; 7 bases line up with TRBD1. The CDR3 totals 14 residues. The germline V gene encodes CDR1 LGHDT and CDR2 YNNKEL (reference sequence). J was trimmed by 9 bases and V by 4 bases; bases with no gene match: 6. In DNA form, the CDR3 reads TGTGCCAGCAGCCCAAGACAGGGTGTTTCACCCCTCCACTTT. This encodes CASSPRQGVSPLHF.

The gene calls are TRBV4-1 and TRBJ2-7; 12 nucleotides agree with TRBD1. V lost 1 base, J lost 5 bases, and 9 bases stayed unmatched. The germline CDR1 and CDR2 sequences are MGHRA and YSYEKL. This CDR3 contains 17 residues. The CDR3 sequence is CASSQGSVGTGGNEQYF. In DNA form, the CDR3 reads TGCGCCAGCAGCCAAGGGTCGGTCGGGACAGGGGGCAACGAGCAGTACTTC.

The rearrangement links TRBV18 to TRBJ2-5; D remains unclear. The germline gives CDR1 KGHSH, CDR2 LQKENI. This CDR3 region has 12 residues. Trimming removed 4 bases at V and 3 bases at J, with 6 bases between. This chain's CDR3 is CASSLNEETQYF. For the CDR3, the DNA is TGTGCCAGCTCACTAAATGAAGAGACCCAGTACTTC. Full variable domain (rest looked up from reference TRBV18 and TRBJ2-5): NAGVMQNPRHLVRRRGQEARLRCSPMKGHSHVYWYRQLPEEGLKFMVYLQKENIIDESGMPKERFSAEFPKEGPSILRIQQVVRGDSAAYFCASSLNEETQYFGPGTRLLVL.

The table lists this clone with a few counts. This chain connects TRBV4-2 to TRBJ1-5; a possible D gene is TRBD1 (5 bases). Trimming pared 4 bases from V and 6 bases from J, leaving 16 bases between. CDR3 length equals 15 residues. Germline V lookup: CDR1 LGHNA, CDR2 YNFKEQ. CDR3 amino acids: CASSLGGGTSQPQHF. The DNA of the CDR3 is TGTGCCAGCAGCCTTGGGGGGGGAACGAGTCAGCCCCAGCATTTT.

CDR3 loop: CASSLSPVRDSSYNEQFF. The DNA of the CDR3 is TGTGCCAGCAGCTTATCCCCAGTGAGGGACAGCTCCTACAATGAGCAGTTCTTC. The chain joins TRBV7-3 to TRBJ2-1; TRBD1 matches at 7 bases. Germline assignment: CDR1 SGHTA and CDR2 FQGTGA. The CDR3 sequence is 18 residues long. The V and J ends lost 2 bases and 0 bases, in that order; junction bases with no gene match: 10.

The J gene is TRBJ1-1, the V gene TRBV19; D gene uncertain. V was shortened by 3 bases and J by 5 bases, with 13 bases between the two germline ends. Germline-derived CDR1 and CDR2 are LNHDA and SQIVND (reference sequence). This CDR3 is built from 14 residues. The CDR3 reads CASSIGPAGTEAFF. As DNA, the CDR3 is TGTGCCAGTAGTATTGGCCCAGCAGGAACTGAAGCTTTCTTT.

As for this clone: Germline and junction disagree at one end, which may indicate a read error. The V call is TRBV29-1, the J call TRBJ2-7; TRBD2 matches at 8 bases. The length of the CDR3 is 14 residues. CDR1 and CDR2 from the germline V gene are SQVTM and ANQGSEA. CDR3 protein: CSVEIGLAARKQHF. The CDR3 bases are TGCAGCGTTGAAATAGGACTAGCCGCTCGCAAGCAGCACTTC.

This chain joins TRBV2 and TRBJ2-3; tentatively, D is TRBD2 (7 bases). The length of the CDR3 is 15 residues. Between the trimmed V and J ends, which lost 6 bases and 1 base, there was a span of 14 bases. Germline V gene lookup returns CDR1 SNHLY and CDR2 FYNNEI. CDR3 residues: CASRGGGLGTDTQYF. DNA for the CDR3: TGTGCCAGCAGGGGAGGGGGGCTCGGCACAGATACGCAGTATTTT. The whole variable domain, remainder taken from reference TRBV2 and TRBJ2-3, is EPEVTQTPSHQVTQMGQEVILRCVPISNHLYFYWYRQILGQKVEFLVSFYNNEISEKSEIFDDQFSVERPDGSNFTLKIRSTKLEDSAMYFCASRGGGLGTDTQYFGPGTRLTVL.

V and J are TRBV4-3 and TRBJ1-1; D may be TRBD1 (6 bases). Trimming left V 0 bases short and J 5 bases short, with 31 bases between. This CDR3 is 21 amino acids long. Germline CDR1 and CDR2: LGHNA and YSLEER. The CDR3 sequence: CASSQDHLTAGDTTRGTEAFF. In DNA form, the CDR3 reads TGCGCCAGCAGCCAAGATCATTTAACCGCAGGGGACACAACAAGGGGAACTGAAGCTTTCTTT.

The chain recombines TRBV28 with TRBJ1-4, with 7 bases identical to TRBD1. J lost 7 bases, V lost 6 bases, and 14 bases had no gene match. Germline assignment: CDR1 MDHEN and CDR2 SYDVKM. The CDR3 runs 16 residues. This chain's CDR3 is CASRLQGKGFFEKLFF. The CDR3 nucleotides read TGTGCCAGCAGATTACAGGGGAAGGGCTTCTTTGAAAAACTGTTTTTT.

The J gene is TRBJ1-3, the V gene TRBV28; 7 bases fit TRBD1. V trimming: 3 bases; J trimming: 4 bases; junction bases outside the gene matches: 6. CDR3 length: 15 amino acids. Germline CDR1 MDHEN, CDR2 SYDVKM. In nucleotides, the CDR3 is TGTGCCAGCAGTTTCCAGGGGGTGGGAGGAAACACCATATATTTT. Translating gives CASSFQGVGGNTIYF.

This chain uses TRBV5-4 with TRBJ1-1; weak D call: TRBD1 (6 bases). The V and J ends lost 2 bases and 1 base respectively, with 12 bases between them. This CDR3 spans 15 amino acids. Per germline, CDR1 SGHNT and CDR2 YYREEE (reference sequence). The CDR3 DNA reads TGTGCCAGCAGCTTTGACCAGGGGTGGAACACTGAAGCTTTCTTT. This gives the protein CASSFDQGWNTEAFF.

The gene calls are TRBV28 and TRBJ1-1; maybe TRBD1 (5 bases). Per the germline V gene, CDR1 is MDHEN and CDR2 is SYDVKM. This CDR3 has 16 residues. V was cut by 3 bases and J by 1 base, with 15 bases left in between. The CDR3 protein is CASSLVGGSGNTEAFF. DNA for the CDR3: TGTGCCAGCAGTTTGGTTGGGGGGTCCGGGAACACTGAAGCTTTCTTT.

V gene TRBV6-5 combines with J gene TRBJ1-5; 8 positions agree with TRBD1. V shed 4 bases and J 2 bases; nucleotides not matched to a gene: 7. The CDR3 runs 16 residues. Germline V gives CDR1 MNHEY, CDR2 SVGAGI. CDR3 region: CASSSTDRGGNQPQHF. The CDR3 DNA reads TGTGCCAGCAGTTCCACAGACAGGGGAGGCAATCAGCCCCAGCATTTT.

This chain uses TRBV7-9 with TRBJ1-2; perhaps TRBD1 as D (5 bases). The CDR3 totals 13 residues. Germline lookup yields CDR1 SEHNR and CDR2 FQNEAQ (reference sequence). The V end lost 5 bases, the J end lost 7 bases, and 14 bases lay between the germline ends. The CDR3, as DNA: TGTGCCAGCAGCCGCGACAGCGACCTTGGCTACACCTTC. This translates into CASSRDSDLGYTF.

The chain couples TRBV7-6 to TRBJ1-4, with a weak D call TRBD1 (5 bases). CDR1 SGHVS and CDR2 FNYEAQ come from the germline V gene. The CDR3 runs 17 residues. Trimming removed 0 bases at V and 0 bases at J, with 11 bases between. The CDR3 DNA follows: TGTGCCAGCAGCTTAGCGAACAGGAAAGCAACTAATGAAAAACTGTTTTTT. Its translation is CASSLANRKATNEKLFF.

V and J are TRBV28 and TRBJ2-5; D might be TRBD2 (6 bases). V was trimmed by 4 bases and J by 5 bases, leaving 14 bases between them. The germline V gene encodes CDR1 MDHEN and CDR2 SYDVKM. The CDR3 is 14 residues long. DNA of the CDR3: TGTGCCAGCAGTTCTACTAGCCCAGCGGAGACCCAGTACTTC. Translating it yields CASSSTSPAETQYF.

The rearrangement links TRBV4-1 to TRBJ2-7; possibly TRBD1 for D (5 bases). The length of the CDR3 is 18 residues. The V end lost 0 bases, the J end lost 4 bases, and 22 bases lay between the germline ends. Germline V CDR1 and CDR2: MGHRA, YSYEKL. The CDR3 sequence: CASSQDTQGSTLVYEQYF. In nucleotides, the CDR3 is TGCGCCAGCAGCCAAGATACTCAGGGCTCCACTCTTGTGTACGAGCAGTACTTC.

The rearrangement links TRBV27 to TRBJ1-6; 9 bases align to TRBD1. Germline CDR1 is MNHEY and CDR2 is SMNVEV (reference sequence). The V gene end was trimmed by 6 bases and the J gene end by 14 bases; junction bases not matched to a gene: 5. The CDR3 length is 12 residues. The CDR3 bases are TGTGCCAGCAGCTTACAGGGGGCCACCCTCCACTTT. It codes for CASSLQGATLHF.

This chain connects TRBV25-1 to TRBJ2-7; TRBD1 is a possible D gene (5 bases). Trimming stripped 2 bases from V and 7 bases from J, with 15 bases between. The CDR3 is made up of 14 amino acids. Germline loops: CDR1 MGHDK, CDR2 SYGVNS. The CDR3 reads CASSEAGSTPEQYF. CDR3 DNA: TGTGCCAGCAGTGAAGCAGGGTCAACCCCGGAGCAGTACTTC.

This rearrangement joins TRBV10-3 to TRBJ1-6, with 8 bases matching TRBD1. The CDR3 has 17 residues. CDR1 and CDR2 from the germline V gene are ENHRY and SYGVKD. Trimming at V came to 6 bases and at J to 7 bases, leaving 14 bases not matched to a gene. This CDR3 reads CAISSSTTGAGNSPLHF. CDR3 coding DNA: TGTGCCATCAGCTCCTCCACGACAGGGGCAGGGAATTCACCCCTCCACTTT.

The chain is built from TRBV28 and TRBJ1-6; 8 bases align to TRBD1. The germline gives CDR1 MDHEN, CDR2 SYDVKM. CDR3 size: 16 residues. V lost 6 bases, J lost 0 bases, and 4 bases stayed unmatched. In DNA form, the CDR3 reads TGTGCCAGCAGGATAACAGGGGGCTCCTATAATTCACCCCTCCACTTT. Its protein product is CASRITGGSYNSPLHF.

Notes on this clone: A junction boundary mismatches the germline segment, possibly from a read error. The CDR3 spells CASREGVLGVETQYF. The CDR3 nucleotides are TGTGCCAGCAGGGAAGGGGTATTAGGGGTCGAGACCCAGTACTTC. The chain links TRBV2 to TRBJ2-5, with a weak D call TRBD1 (5 bases). The CDR3 length is 15 residues. Per germline, CDR1 SNHLY and CDR2 FYNNEI.

The chain recombines TRBV18 with TRBJ1-1, with D uncertain. Germline CDR1 and CDR2: KGHSH and LQKENI. The CDR3 runs 12 residues. Trimming took 6 bases from V and 9 from J, leaving 14 bases between them. The CDR3 sequence: CASSPQDLQAFF. As DNA, the CDR3 is TGTGCCAGCTCTCCCCAGGATCTCCAAGCTTTCTTT. The complete variable domain, with remaining parts taken from reference TRBV18 and TRBJ1-1, reads NAGVMQNPRHLVRRRGQEARLRCSPMKGHSHVYWYRQLPEEGLKFMVYLQKENIIDESGMPKERFSAEFPKEGPSILRIQQVVRGDSAAYFCASSPQDLQAFFGQGTRLTVV.

In DNA form, the CDR3 reads TGCGCCAGCAGCTACGGAGGGGGGGGCCGTGCTGAAGCTTTCTTT. This encodes CASSYGGGGRAEAFF. The J gene is TRBJ1-1, the V gene TRBV5-1; D is possibly TRBD1 (6 bases). CDR1 is SGHRS and CDR2 is YFSETQ in the germline V gene. The CDR3 length is 15 residues. The V end lost 3 bases, the J end lost 6 bases, and 18 bases lay between the germline ends. The full variable domain, with the rest looked up from reference TRBV5-1 and TRBJ1-1, is KAGVTQTPRYLIKTRGQQVTLSCSPISGHRSVSWYQQTPGQGLQFLFEYFSETQRNKGNFPGRFSGRQFSNSRSEMNVSTLELGDSALYLCASSYGGGGRAEAFFGQGTRLTVV.